This TCR beta chain was documented in a study of T cells in Graves' hyperthyroidism and ophthalmopathy. Findings and caveats of the study: Most thyroid clonotypes expanded above 0.001 were also detected in blood.

RNA transcripts yielded amplified TCR beta CDR3 regions. RT-PCR in the first round (using the HTBI primer set) targeted the TCR CDR3. MiXCR, run by TCRdb on the multiplex PCR reads, gives a single entry per CDR3 protein. The sample lists about 290,000 distinct CDR3 sequences, roughly 15% occurring once. It was uncontrolled infection, other autoimmune disease, pregnancy or lactation that excluded patients. PBMCs were obtained from about 9 ml fresh peripheral blood. Trimming took off 4 bases at V and 6 bases at J, with 8 bases between the two ends. Per the germline V gene, CDR1 is MNHNS and CDR2 is SASEGT. This CDR3 region has 12 residues. The sample holds many counts of this clonotype. Its antigen remains unidentified.

The TCR was taken from a woman aged 40 to 55 with Graves' hyperthyroidism. The source material was blood. This chain connects TRBV6-1 to TRBJ2-3, with unresolved D. Here the CDR3 DNA reads TGTGCCAGCAGTGGTGGGCCCGATACGCAGTATTTT. Residues: CASSGGPDTQYF.